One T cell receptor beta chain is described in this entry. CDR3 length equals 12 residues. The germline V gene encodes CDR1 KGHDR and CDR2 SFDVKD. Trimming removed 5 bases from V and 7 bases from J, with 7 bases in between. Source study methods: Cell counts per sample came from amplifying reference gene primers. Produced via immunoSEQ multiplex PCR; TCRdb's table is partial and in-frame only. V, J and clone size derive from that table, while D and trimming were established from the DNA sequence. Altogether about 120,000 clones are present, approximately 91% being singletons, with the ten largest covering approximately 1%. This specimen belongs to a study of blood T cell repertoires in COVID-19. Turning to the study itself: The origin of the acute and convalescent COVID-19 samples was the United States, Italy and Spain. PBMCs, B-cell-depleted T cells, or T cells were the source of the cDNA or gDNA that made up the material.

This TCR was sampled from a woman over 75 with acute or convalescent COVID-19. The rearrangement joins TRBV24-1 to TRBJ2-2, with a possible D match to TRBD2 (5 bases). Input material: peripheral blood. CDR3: CATSGEYGELFF. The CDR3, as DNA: TGTGCCACCAGTGGGGAGTACGGGGAGCTGTTTTTT.